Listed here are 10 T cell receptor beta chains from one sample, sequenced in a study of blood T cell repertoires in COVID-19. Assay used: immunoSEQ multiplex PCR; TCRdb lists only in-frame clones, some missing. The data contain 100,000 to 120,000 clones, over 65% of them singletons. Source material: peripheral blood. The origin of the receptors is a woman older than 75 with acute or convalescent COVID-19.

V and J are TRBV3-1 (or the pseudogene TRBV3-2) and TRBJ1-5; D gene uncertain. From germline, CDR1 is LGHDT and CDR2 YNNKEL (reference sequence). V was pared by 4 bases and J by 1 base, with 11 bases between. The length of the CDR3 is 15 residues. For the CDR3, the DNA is TGTGCCAGCAGCCCTACGGGAAGCAGCAATCAGCCCCAGCATTTT. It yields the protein CASSPTGSSNQPQHF.

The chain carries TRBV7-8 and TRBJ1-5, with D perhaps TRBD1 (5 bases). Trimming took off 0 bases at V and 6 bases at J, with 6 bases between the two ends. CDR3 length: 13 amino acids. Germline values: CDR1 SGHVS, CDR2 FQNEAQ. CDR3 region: CASSLAQGQPQHF. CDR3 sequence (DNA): TGTGCCAGCAGCTTAGCCCAGGGTCAGCCCCAGCATTTT.

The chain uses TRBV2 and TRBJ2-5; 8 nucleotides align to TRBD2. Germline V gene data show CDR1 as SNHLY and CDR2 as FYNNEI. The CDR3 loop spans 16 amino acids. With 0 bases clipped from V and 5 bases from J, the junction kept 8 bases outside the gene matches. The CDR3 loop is CASSEAGRGGIETQYF. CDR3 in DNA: TGTGCCAGCAGTGAAGCAGGACGGGGGGGCATTGAGACCCAGTACTTC.

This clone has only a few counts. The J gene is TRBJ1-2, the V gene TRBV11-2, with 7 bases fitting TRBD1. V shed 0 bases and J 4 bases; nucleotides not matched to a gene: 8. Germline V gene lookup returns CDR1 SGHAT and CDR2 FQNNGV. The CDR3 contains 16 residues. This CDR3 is CASSLDLDRAAYGYTF. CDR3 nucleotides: TGTGCCAGCAGCTTAGATCTAGACAGGGCCGCCTATGGCTACACCTTC.

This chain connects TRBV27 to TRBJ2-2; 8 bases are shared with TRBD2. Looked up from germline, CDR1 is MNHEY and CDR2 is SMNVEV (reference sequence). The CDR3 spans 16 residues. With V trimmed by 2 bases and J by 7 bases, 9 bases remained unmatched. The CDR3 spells CASSLSGGGIIGELFF. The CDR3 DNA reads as TGTGCCAGCAGTTTAAGCGGCGGGGGGATAATCGGGGAGCTGTTTTTT.

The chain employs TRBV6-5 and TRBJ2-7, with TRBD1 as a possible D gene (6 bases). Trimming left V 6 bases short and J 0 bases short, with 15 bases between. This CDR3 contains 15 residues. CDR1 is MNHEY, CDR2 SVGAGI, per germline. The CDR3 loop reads CASRTGQGSSYEQYF. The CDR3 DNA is TGTGCCAGCAGAACAGGGCAGGGAAGCTCCTACGAGCAGTACTTC.

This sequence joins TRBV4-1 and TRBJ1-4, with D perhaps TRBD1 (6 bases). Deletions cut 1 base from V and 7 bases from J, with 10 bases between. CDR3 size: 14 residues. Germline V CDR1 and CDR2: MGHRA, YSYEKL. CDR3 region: CASSQGTVGEKLFF. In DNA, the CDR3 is TGCGCCAGCAGCCAAGGGACAGTCGGTGAAAAACTGTTTTTT.

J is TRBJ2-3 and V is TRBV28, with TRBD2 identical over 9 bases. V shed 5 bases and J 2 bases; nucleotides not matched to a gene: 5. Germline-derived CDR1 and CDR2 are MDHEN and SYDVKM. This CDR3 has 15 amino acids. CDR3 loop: CASSTSGRPTDTQYF. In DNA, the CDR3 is TGTGCCAGCAGTACCAGCGGGAGGCCCACAGATACGCAGTATTTT.

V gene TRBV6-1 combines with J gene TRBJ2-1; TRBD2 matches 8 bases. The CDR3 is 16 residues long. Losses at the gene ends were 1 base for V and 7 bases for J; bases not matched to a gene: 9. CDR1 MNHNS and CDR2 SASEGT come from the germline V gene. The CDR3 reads CASSEGGGGPLNEQFF. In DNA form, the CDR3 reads TGTGCCAGCAGTGAAGGTGGCGGGGGGCCCCTGAATGAGCAGTTCTTC.

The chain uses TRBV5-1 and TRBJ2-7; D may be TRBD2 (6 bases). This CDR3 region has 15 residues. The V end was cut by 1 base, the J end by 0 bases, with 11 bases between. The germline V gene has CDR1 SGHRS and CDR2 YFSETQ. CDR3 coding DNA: TGCGCCAGCAGCTTGAACGGGGGATTCTCCTACGAGCAGTACTTC. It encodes CASSLNGGFSYEQYF.